The entry below gives a single TCR beta chain sequence along with its context. What it binds is unknown. Germline V lookup: CDR1 SGHAT, CDR2 FQNNGV. The length of the CDR3 is 15 residues. V gave up 1 base and J gave up 9 bases; unmatched junction bases: 6. Sequenced by immunoSEQ multiplex PCR; TCRdb stores in-frame clones only, minus some. The sample gives around 640,000 clones, 90% to 97% of which show up once; about 0.12% is in the top ten. The sample belongs to a study of shared clonotypes between healthy human individuals. General observations from the study: Generation probability values for non-shared clonotypes were lower than those for clonotypes shared by all four donors. Rarefaction showed sorted-subset sequencing was incomplete despite large depth. Blood was the sole source, and tissue repertoires probably differ.

Naive CD8 cells comprised CD45RO-negative, CCR7-positively selected cells, excluding terminally differentiated effector memory CD45RA+ cells. Sequencing was done on a sample of naive CD8+ T cells sorted from blood. The receptor was isolated from a woman in her thirties in good health. The chain links TRBV11-2 to TRBJ2-1; 10 bases are a match to TRBD2. CDR3: CASSLGLAGVSEQFF. In DNA, the CDR3 is TGTGCCAGCAGCTTAGGGCTAGCGGGAGTATCTGAGCAGTTCTTC.